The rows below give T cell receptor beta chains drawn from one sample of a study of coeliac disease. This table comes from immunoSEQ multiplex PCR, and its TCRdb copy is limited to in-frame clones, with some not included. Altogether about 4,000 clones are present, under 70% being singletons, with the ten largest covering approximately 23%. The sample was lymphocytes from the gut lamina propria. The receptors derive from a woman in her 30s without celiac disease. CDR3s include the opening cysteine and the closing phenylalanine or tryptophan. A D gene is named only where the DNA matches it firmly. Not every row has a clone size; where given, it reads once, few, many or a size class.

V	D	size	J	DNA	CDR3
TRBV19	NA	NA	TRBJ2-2	TGTGCCAGTAGTCCCGAGGGCTCGAGCACCGGGGAGCTGTTTTTT	CASSPEGSSTGELFF
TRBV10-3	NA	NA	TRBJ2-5	TGTGCCATCAGTGAAGAGGTGGAGGGGCTAGAGACCCAGTACTTC	CAISEEVEGLETQYF
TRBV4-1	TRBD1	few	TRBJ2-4	TGCGCCAGCAGCCAAGCCACCGGGACAGGGGTGTCCAAAAACATTCAGTACTTC	CASSQATGTGVSKNIQYF
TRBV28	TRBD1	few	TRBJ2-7	TGTGCCAGCAGCCTCGGGCCAGGACAGGGGGCGTACGAGCAGTACTTC	CASSLGPGQGAYEQYF
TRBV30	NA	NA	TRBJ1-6	TGTGCCTGGGGATCTCAGGCGAGTTCACCCCTCCACTTT	CAWGSQASSPLHF
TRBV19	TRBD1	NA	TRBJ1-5	TGTGCCAGTAGTATAAGGGGGCAAGTTAACAATCAGCCCCAGCATTTT	CASSIRGQVNNQPQHF
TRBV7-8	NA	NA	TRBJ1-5	TGTGCCAGCAGCTTAGTCAAAGGGGGCAATCAGCCCCAGCATTTT	CASSLVKGGNQPQHF
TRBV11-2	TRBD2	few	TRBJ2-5	TGTGCCAGCAGCTTGAGTAGCGGGGCCCAAGAGACCCAGTACTTC	CASSLSSGAQETQYF
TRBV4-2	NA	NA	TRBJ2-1	TGTGCCAGCAGCCAAGATACCGCGTACAATGAGCAGTTCTTC	CASSQDTAYNEQFF
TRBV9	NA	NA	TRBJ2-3	TGTGCCAGCAGCGTAGGGATAGCGGTCACAGATACGCAGTATTTT	CASSVGIAVTDTQYF
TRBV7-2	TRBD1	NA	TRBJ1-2	TGTGCCAGCAGCTCACAGGGGGAGTCTGTAGGGTATGGCTACACCTTC	CASSSQGESVGYGYTF
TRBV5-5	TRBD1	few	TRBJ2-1	TGTGCCAGCAGTTTAACCGGGACAGGGTACAATGAGCAGTTCTTC	CASSLTGTGYNEQFF
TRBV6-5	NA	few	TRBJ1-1	TGTGCCAGCAGTAAGAGACACAGGAACACTGAAGCTTTCTTT	CASSKRHRNTEAFF
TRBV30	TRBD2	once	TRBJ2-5	TGTGCCTGGAGTCTTCTCGGGGGGGGTGAGACCCAGTACTTC	CAWSLLGGGETQYF
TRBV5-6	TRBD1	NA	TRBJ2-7	TGTGCCAGCAGCCGTAGGGGACAGACCTACGAGCAGTACTTC	CASSRRGQTYEQYF
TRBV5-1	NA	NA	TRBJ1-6	TGCGCCAGTCGTCGGGGTGTAGCTTCACCCCTCCACTTT	CASRRGVASPLHF
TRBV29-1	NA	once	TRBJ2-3	TGCAGCGTTGAAGGCTGGACTTACACAGATACGCAGTATTTT	CSVEGWTYTDTQYF